This T cell receptor beta chain is drawn from a study of OX40 agonist ivuxolimab in advanced cancers. About the study: Ivuxolimab, which patients received intravenously every 2 weeks, was dosed at 0.01 to 10 mg/kg.

The table lists this clone with a few counts. This CDR3 is 14 amino acids long. V shed 4 bases and J shed 0 bases, with 10 bases lying between them. Germline lookup yields CDR1 GTSNPN and CDR2 SVGIG (reference sequence). Clones were read by immunoSEQ multiplex PCR, and TCRdb kept only the in-frame ones, dropping some. The table shows under 80,000 clones, with roughly 86% occurring only once. This TCR derives from an adult with an advanced solid tumor such as melanoma, head and neck, liver or kidney cancer. This chain uses TRBV30 with TRBJ1-3; weak D call: TRBD1 (5 bases). Sequenced here: CD4+ or CD8+ T cells sorted from blood, sampled in a trial of the OX40 agonist ivuxolimab. CDR3 nucleotides: TGTGCCTGGACGGGGCTTTTCTCTGGAAACACCATATATTTT. Protein product: CAWTGLFSGNTIYF.